These 20 T cell receptor beta chains originate from one sample sequenced in a study of blood T cell repertoires in COVID-19. The assay was immunoSEQ multiplex PCR, and TCRdb's table has in-frame clones only and misses some. The table lists 35,000 to 50,000 clones, about four fifths of them singletons. Sequenced input: peripheral blood. The receptor source for this set is a woman aged 70-85 years with acute or convalescent COVID-19.

For the CDR3, the DNA is TGCGCCAGCAGCTTGGTGACTAGCGGAAACAATGAGCAGTTCTTC. This sequence encodes CASSLVTSGNNEQFF. V usage is TRBV5-1 and J usage is TRBJ2-1; the match to TRBD2 covers 9 bases. The CDR3 length is 15 residues. The ends lost 0 bases at V and 5 bases at J; junction bases unmatched: 3. The germline V gene has CDR1 SGHRS and CDR2 YFSETQ. Drawing the rest from reference TRBV5-1 and TRBJ2-1, the complete variable domain is KAGVTQTPRYLIKTRGQQVTLSCSPISGHRSVSWYQQTPGQGLQFLFEYFSETQRNKGNFPGRFSGRQFSNSRSEMNVSTLELGDSALYLCASSLVTSGNNEQFFGPGTRLTVL.

The gene calls are TRBV14 and TRBJ2-2, with D perhaps TRBD1 (6 bases). Trimming shortened V by 2 bases and J by 4 bases, and 11 bases separated the two germline ends. The CDR3 is 15 amino acids. CDR1 is SGHDN, CDR2 FVKESK, per germline. CDR3 sequence reads: CASSQHLTGTGELFF. The CDR3 DNA reads TGTGCCAGCAGCCAACACCTGACAGGCACCGGGGAGCTGTTTTTT.

This chain links TRBV7-3 with TRBJ2-1; TRBD2 aligns across 7 bases. In germline, CDR1 is SGHTA, CDR2 FQGTGA. The trim removed 5 bases at V and 10 bases at J, leaving 17 bases unmatched. CDR3 length: 16 residues. The CDR3 loop is CASSPQTGGQEPEQFF. Written as DNA, the CDR3 is TGTGCCAGCAGCCCACAGACGGGAGGTCAAGAACCGGAGCAGTTCTTC.

V and J are TRBV2 and TRBJ2-7; a possible D gene is TRBD1 (5 bases). The V and J ends lost 11 bases and 4 bases respectively, with 18 bases between them. Per the germline V gene, CDR1 is SNHLY and CDR2 is FYNNEI. The CDR3 totals 13 residues. CDR3 coding DNA: TGTGCCGGAAGGCAGGGAAGCGCTTACGAGCAGTACTTC. It translates to CAGRQGSAYEQYF.

The gene calls are TRBV6-5 and TRBJ2-7, with 7 bases lining up with TRBD2. The CDR3 contains 15 residues. After removal of 3 bases from V and 5 bases from J, the junction contained 10 bases not matched to a gene. Germline CDR1 is MNHEY and CDR2 is SVGAGI. In DNA form, the CDR3 reads TGTGCCAGCAGTTATGATGGGGGGGGTTTTAACGAGCAGTACTTC. Protein product: CASSYDGGGFNEQYF.

V gene TRBV6-6 combines with J gene TRBJ1-3; a weak D match, TRBD1 (6 bases). The CDR3 loop spans 15 amino acids. The V gene lost 8 bases and the J gene lost 4 bases, with 18 bases spanning the gap. Germline V gives CDR1 MNHNY, CDR2 SVGAGI (reference sequence). CDR3 sequence: CASRQVGQQGNTIYF. The CDR3 DNA reads TGTGCCAGCCGACAGGTGGGGCAACAGGGAAACACCATATATTTT.

In DNA form, the CDR3 reads TGTGCCAGCAGCGGGAAGACTAGATCCTACAATGAGCAGTTCTTC. It codes for CASSGKTRSYNEQFF. J is TRBJ2-1 and V is TRBV5-4, with a weak D call TRBD2 (6 bases). The germline V gene has CDR1 SGHNT and CDR2 YYREEE (reference sequence). The CDR3 loop spans 15 amino acids. V lost 4 bases to trimming and J lost 1 base, with 12 bases between them. Variable domain in full (rest from reference TRBV5-4 and TRBJ2-1): ETGVTQSPTHLIKTRGQQVTLRCSSQSGHNTVSWYQQALGQGPQFIFQYYREEENGRGNFPPRFSGLQFPNYSSELNVNALELDDSALYLCASSGKTRSYNEQFFGPGTRLTVL.

The rearrangement uses TRBV19 and TRBJ2-7; D perhaps matches TRBD1 (6 bases). Germline loops: CDR1 LNHDA, CDR2 SQIVND (reference sequence). V lost 3 bases and J 4 bases, leaving 13 bases between the germline ends. This CDR3 has 14 residues. CDR3 protein: CASSIQIGGYEQYF. The DNA for the CDR3 is TGTGCCAGTAGTATTCAGATAGGGGGTTACGAGCAGTACTTC. Filled out from reference TRBV19 and TRBJ2-7, the complete variable domain reads DGGITQSPKYLFRKEGQNVTLSCEQNLNHDAMYWYRQDPGQGLRLIYYSQIVNDFQKGDIAEGYSVSREKKESFPLTVTSAQKNPTAFYLCASSIQIGGYEQYFGPGTRLTVT.

This clone was seen a handful of times. This chain joins TRBV6-2 or TRBV6-3 and TRBJ1-3; no definite D call. The CDR3 spans 16 residues. Trimming removed 6 bases at V and 0 bases at J, with 15 bases between. Germline loops: CDR1 MNHEY, CDR2 SVGEGT. In DNA form, the CDR3 reads TGTGCCAGCAGCCGCCCGGGTCCTAGCTCTGGAAACACCATATATTTT. Protein product: CASSRPGPSSGNTIYF.

The rearrangement links TRBV4-2 to TRBJ2-2; D remains unclear. Germline CDR1 is LGHNA and CDR2 is YNFKEQ. The CDR3 runs to 11 residues. V gave up 3 bases and J gave up 9 bases, with 5 bases separating them. CDR3 nucleotide sequence: TGTGCCAGCAGCCACGGTCGGGAGCTGTTTTTT. This gives the protein CASSHGRELFF.

The V and J genes are TRBV6-5 and TRBJ2-1, with TRBD2 matching 7 bases. The V segment lost 6 bases and the J segment 8 bases; nucleotides outside the gene matches: 10. This CDR3 contains 14 residues. Germline CDR1 reads MNHEY; CDR2 reads SVGAGI. The CDR3 DNA reads TGTGCCAGCAGCCCGGGAGGTGCCTCTTATGAGCAGTTCTTC. Translated: CASSPGGASYEQFF.

The chain employs TRBV12-5 and TRBJ2-5, with 11 bases lining up with TRBD1. This CDR3 is 14 amino acids long. Germline CDR1 LGHNT, CDR2 FRNRAP. J was trimmed by 4 bases and V by 6 bases; bases with no gene match: 4. DNA of the CDR3: TGTGCTAGTGGCCAGGACAGGGGGCGAGAGACCCAGTACTTC. This codes for CASGQDRGRETQYF.

The rearrangement uses TRBV19 and TRBJ2-1; 15 bases fit TRBD2. J lost 7 bases, V lost 6 bases, and 1 base had no gene match. The CDR3 is made up of 14 amino acids. CDR1 and CDR2 (germline): LNHDA, SQIVND (reference sequence). CDR3 sequence (DNA): TGTGCCAGTAGAGGGACTAGCGGGAGGAATGAGCAGTTCTTC. It is translated as CASRGTSGRNEQFF.

This chain links TRBV11-2 with TRBJ1-1; 7 bases fit TRBD1. Germline V gives CDR1 SGHAT, CDR2 FQNNGV. V trimming: 0 bases; J trimming: 7 bases; junction bases outside the gene matches: 20. The CDR3 runs to 19 residues. This CDR3 reads CASSLDPLSRVRGKIEAFF. Here the CDR3 DNA reads TGTGCCAGCAGCTTAGATCCCTTATCGAGGGTCAGGGGGAAGATTGAAGCTTTCTTT.

This chain connects TRBV7-3 to TRBJ1-1; 7 nucleotides match TRBD1. V lost 4 bases to trimming and J lost 4 bases; unmatched junction nucleotides: 9. Germline V gives CDR1 SGHTA, CDR2 FQGTGA. The length of the CDR3 is 15 residues. The CDR3 reads CASSSQGQLVTEAFF. CDR3 bases: TGTGCCAGCAGCTCCCAGGGACAGCTGGTCACTGAAGCTTTCTTT.

The chain has TRBV19 and TRBJ2-1, with D hard to call. In germline, CDR1 is LNHDA, CDR2 SQIVND (reference sequence). Trimming left V 2 bases short and J 7 bases short, with 12 bases between. The CDR3 sequence is 14 residues long. DNA of the CDR3: TGTGCCAGTAGTATAACCGGGTCTCCGAATGAGCAGTTCTTC. Protein sequence: CASSITGSPNEQFF.

The J gene is TRBJ1-6, the V gene TRBV5-1, with TRBD1 matching over 7 bases. After removal of 4 bases from V and 7 bases from J, the junction contained 5 bases not matched to a gene. Per the germline V gene, CDR1 is SGHRS and CDR2 is YFSETQ. The CDR3 loop spans 14 amino acids. This chain's CDR3 is CASSTQQGNSPLHF. CDR3 coding DNA: TGCGCCAGCAGCACACAACAGGGGAATTCACCCCTCCACTTT.

The chain recombines TRBV27 with TRBJ2-7, with a weak D call TRBD1 (5 bases). Deletions cut 7 bases from V and 0 bases from J, with 13 bases between. The CDR3 covers 14 residues. CDR1 is MNHEY, CDR2 SMNVEV, per germline (reference sequence). CDR3 in DNA: TGTGCCAGCAAGACTCTAGGGGCCTCCTACGAGCAGTACTTC. This codes for CASKTLGASYEQYF.

This chain connects TRBV9 to TRBJ1-3; no clear D gene. The CDR3 totals 16 residues. Germline V CDR1 and CDR2: SGDLS, YYNGEE. With 4 bases removed from V and 2 bases from J, the gap between germline ends came to 16 bases. CDR3 sequence: CASSPSTQRAGNTIYF. The CDR3 DNA is TGTGCCAGCAGCCCCTCGACCCAGCGAGCTGGAAACACCATATATTTT.

The chain joins TRBV10-3 to TRBJ2-5; no clear D gene. Germline V CDR1 and CDR2: ENHRY, SYGVKD. The CDR3 is made up of 13 amino acids. Trimming took 10 bases from V and 2 from J, leaving 14 bases between them. Written as DNA, the CDR3 is TGTGCCACCTCACTCGCGGAGCAAGAGACCCAGTACTTC. Its protein product is CATSLAEQETQYF.